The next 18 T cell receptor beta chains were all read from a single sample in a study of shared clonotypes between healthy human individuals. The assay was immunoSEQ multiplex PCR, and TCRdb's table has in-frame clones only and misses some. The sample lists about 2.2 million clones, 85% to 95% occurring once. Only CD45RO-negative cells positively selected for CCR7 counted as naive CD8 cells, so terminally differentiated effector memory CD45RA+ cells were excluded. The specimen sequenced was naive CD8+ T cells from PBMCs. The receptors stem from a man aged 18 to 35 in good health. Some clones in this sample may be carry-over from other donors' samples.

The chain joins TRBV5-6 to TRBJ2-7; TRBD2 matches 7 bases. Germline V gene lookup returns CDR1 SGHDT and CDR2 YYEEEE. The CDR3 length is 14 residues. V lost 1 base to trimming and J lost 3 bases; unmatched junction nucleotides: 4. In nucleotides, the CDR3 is TGTGCCAGCAGCTTGCGGGGGGATCACTACGAGCAGTACTTC. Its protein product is CASSLRGDHYEQYF.

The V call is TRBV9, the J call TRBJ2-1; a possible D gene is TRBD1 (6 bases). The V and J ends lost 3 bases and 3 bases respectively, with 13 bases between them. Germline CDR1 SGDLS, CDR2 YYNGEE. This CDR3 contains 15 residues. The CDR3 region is CASSAGDNYYNEQFF. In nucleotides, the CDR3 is TGTGCCAGCAGCGCAGGGGATAACTACTACAATGAGCAGTTCTTC.

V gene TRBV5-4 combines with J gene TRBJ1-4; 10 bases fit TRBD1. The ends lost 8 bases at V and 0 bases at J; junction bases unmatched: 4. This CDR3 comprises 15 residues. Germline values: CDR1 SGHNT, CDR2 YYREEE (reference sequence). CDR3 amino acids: CASGQGGTTNEKLFF. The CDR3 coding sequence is TGTGCCAGTGGACAGGGGGGTACAACTAATGAAAAACTGTTTTTT.

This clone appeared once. CDR3 protein: CASSVVAGANNEQFF. The CDR3 coding sequence is TGTGCCAGCAGCGTAGTAGCGGGAGCCAACAATGAGCAGTTCTTC. V usage is TRBV9 and J usage is TRBJ2-1, with TRBD2 identical over 9 bases. Trimming at V came to 0 bases and at J to 5 bases, leaving 3 bases not matched to a gene. CDR1 is SGDLS, CDR2 YYNGEE, per germline. The length of the CDR3 is 15 residues.

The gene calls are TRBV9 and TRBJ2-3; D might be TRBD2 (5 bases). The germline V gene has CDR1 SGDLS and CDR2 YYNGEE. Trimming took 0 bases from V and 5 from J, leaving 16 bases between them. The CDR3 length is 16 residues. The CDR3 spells CASSVGRSDGRDTQYF. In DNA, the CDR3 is TGTGCCAGCAGCGTAGGGAGGTCGGACGGACGAGATACGCAGTATTTT.

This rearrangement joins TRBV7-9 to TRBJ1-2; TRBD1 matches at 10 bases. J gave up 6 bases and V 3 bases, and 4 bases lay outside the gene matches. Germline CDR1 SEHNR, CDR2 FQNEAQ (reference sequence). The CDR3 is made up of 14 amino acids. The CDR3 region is CASSLTGGADGYTF. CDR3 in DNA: TGTGCCAGCAGCTTGACAGGGGGCGCCGATGGCTACACCTTC.

CDR3 sequence: CASSLEWDLRGTNEKLFF. DNA of the CDR3: TGTGCCAGCAGCTTAGAGTGGGATCTTAGGGGGACTAATGAAAAACTGTTTTTT. This sequence joins TRBV7-8 and TRBJ1-4, with a tentative D call TRBD1 (6 bases). Germline V CDR1 and CDR2: SGHVS, FQNEAQ. This CDR3 has 18 amino acids. V lost 1 base and J 2 bases, leaving 17 bases between the germline ends.

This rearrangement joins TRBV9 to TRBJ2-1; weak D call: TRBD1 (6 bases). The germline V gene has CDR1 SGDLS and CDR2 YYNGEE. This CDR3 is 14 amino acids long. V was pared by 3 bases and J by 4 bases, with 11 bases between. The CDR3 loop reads CASSGEGVYNEQFF. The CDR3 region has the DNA TGTGCCAGCAGCGGAGAGGGGGTATACAATGAGCAGTTCTTC.

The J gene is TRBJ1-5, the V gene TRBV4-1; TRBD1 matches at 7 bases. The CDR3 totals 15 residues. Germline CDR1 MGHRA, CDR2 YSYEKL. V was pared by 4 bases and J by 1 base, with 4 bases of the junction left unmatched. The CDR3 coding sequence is TGCGCCAGCAGCCCGAAGACAGGGAGCAATCAGCCCCAGCATTTT. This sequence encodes CASSPKTGSNQPQHF.

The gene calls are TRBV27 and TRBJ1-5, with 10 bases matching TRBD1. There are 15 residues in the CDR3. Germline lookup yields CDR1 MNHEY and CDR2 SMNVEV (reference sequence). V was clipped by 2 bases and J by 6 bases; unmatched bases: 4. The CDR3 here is CASSLMGQGSQPQHF. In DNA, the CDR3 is TGTGCCAGCAGTTTAATGGGACAGGGGAGTCAGCCCCAGCATTTT.

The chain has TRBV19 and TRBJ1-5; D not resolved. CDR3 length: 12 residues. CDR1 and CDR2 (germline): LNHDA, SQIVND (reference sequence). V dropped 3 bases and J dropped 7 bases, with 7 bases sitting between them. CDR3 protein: CASSMAGQPQHF. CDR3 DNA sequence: TGTGCCAGTAGTATGGCTGGCCAGCCCCAGCATTTT.

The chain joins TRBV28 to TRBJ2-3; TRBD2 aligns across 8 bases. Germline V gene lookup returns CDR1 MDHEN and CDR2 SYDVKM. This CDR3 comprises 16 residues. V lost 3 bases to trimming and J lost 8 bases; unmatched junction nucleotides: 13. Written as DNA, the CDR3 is TGTGCCAGCAGTTTCCCCCCGGGGGGGGCAGGTGTTACGCAGTATTTT. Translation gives CASSFPPGGAGVTQYF.

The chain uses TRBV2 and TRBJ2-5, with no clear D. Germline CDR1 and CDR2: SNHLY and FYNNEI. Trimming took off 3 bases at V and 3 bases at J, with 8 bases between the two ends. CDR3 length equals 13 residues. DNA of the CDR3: TGTGCCAGCAGTGATAGAAGGGAAGAGACCCAGTACTTC. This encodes CASSDRREETQYF.

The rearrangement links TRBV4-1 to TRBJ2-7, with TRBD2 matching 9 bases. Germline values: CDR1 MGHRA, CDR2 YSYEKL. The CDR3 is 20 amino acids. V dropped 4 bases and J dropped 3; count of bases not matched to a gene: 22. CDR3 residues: CASSRDLQREVRSVRYEQYF. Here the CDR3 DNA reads TGCGCCAGCAGCCGAGATCTTCAGCGGGAGGTACGCTCAGTTCGCTACGAGCAGTACTTC.

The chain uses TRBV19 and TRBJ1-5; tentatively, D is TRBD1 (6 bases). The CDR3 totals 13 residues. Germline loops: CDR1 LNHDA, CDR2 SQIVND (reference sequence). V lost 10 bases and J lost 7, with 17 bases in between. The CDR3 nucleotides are TGTGCCACCGTGGGGGGCCCAGGCCAGCCCCAGCATTTT. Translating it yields CATVGGPGQPQHF.

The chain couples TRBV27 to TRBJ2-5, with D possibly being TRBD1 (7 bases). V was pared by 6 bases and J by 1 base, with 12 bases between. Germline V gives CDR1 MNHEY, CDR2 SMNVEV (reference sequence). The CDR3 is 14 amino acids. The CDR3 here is CASRRQGGQETQYF. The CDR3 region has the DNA TGTGCCAGCAGACGCCAGGGGGGCCAAGAGACCCAGTACTTC.

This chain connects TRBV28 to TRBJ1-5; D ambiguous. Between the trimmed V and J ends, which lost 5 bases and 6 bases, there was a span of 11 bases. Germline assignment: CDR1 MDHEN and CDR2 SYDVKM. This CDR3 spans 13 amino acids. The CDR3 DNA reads TGTGCCAGCAGTCTGAAAAGGAGTCAGCCCCAGCATTTT. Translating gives CASSLKRSQPQHF. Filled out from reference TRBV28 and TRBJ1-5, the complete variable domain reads DVKVTQSSRYLVKRTGEKVFLECVQDMDHENMFWYRQDPGLGLRLIYFSYDVKMKEKGDIPEGYSVSREKKERFSLILESASTNQTSMYLCASSLKRSQPQHFGDGTRLSIL.

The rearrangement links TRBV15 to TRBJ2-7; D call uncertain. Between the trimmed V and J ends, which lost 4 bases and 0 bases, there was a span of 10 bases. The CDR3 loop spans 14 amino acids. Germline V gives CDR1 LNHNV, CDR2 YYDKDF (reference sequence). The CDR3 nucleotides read TGTGCCACCAGCATAAATGGGTACTCCTACGAGCAGTACTTC. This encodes CATSINGYSYEQYF.